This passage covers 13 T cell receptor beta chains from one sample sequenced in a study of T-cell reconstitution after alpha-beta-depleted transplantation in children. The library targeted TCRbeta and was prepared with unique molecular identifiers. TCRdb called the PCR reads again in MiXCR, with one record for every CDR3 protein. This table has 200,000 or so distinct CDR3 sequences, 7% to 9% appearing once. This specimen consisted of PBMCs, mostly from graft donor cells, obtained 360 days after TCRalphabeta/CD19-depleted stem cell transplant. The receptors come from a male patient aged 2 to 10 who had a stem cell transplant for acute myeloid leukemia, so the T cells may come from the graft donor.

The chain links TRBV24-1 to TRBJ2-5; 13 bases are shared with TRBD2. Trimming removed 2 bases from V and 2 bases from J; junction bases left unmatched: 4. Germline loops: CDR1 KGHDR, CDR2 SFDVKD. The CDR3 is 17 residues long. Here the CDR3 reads CATSDSRLAGGQETQYF. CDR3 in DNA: TGTGCCACCAGTGATTCGCGACTAGCGGGGGGACAAGAGACCCAGTACTTC.

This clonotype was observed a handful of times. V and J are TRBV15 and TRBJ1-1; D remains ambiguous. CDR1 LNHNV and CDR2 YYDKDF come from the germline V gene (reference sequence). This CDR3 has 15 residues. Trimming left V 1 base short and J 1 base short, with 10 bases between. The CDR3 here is CATSRVARWNTEAFF. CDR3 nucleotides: TGTGCCACCAGCAGAGTTGCACGGTGGAACACTGAAGCTTTCTTT.

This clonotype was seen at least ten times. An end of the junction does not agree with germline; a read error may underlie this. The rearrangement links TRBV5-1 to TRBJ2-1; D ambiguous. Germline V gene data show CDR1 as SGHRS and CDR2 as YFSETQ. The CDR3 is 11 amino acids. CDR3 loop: CASSAYHEQFF. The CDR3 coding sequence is TGCGCCAGCAGCGCCTACCATGAGCAGTTCTTC.

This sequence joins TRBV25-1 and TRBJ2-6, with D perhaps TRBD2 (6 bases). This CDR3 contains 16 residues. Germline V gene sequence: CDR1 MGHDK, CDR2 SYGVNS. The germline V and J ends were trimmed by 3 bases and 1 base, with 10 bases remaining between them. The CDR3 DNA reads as TGTGCCAGCAGTGACCGGAGGGGATCTGGGGCCAACGTCCTGACTTTC. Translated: CASSDRRGSGANVLTF. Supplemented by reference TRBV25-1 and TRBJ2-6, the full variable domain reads EADIYQTPRYLVIGTGKKITLECSQTMGHDKMYWYQQDPGMELHLIHYSYGVNSTEKGDLSSESTVSRIRTEHFPLTLESARPSHTSQYLCASSDRRGSGANVLTFGAGSRLTVL.

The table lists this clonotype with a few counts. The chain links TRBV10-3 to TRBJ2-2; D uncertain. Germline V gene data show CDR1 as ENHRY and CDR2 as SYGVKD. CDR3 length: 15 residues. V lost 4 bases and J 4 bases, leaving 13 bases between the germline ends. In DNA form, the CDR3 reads TGTGCCATCAGTGGGGATAAGGGCGGCACCGGGGAGCTGTTTTTT. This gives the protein CAISGDKGGTGELFF.

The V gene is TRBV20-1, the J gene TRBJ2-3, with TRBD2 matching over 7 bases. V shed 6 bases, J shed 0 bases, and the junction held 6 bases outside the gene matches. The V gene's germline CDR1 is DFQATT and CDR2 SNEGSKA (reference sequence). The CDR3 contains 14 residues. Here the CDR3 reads CSALLAASTDTQYF. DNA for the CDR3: TGCAGTGCGCTTCTAGCGGCTAGCACAGATACGCAGTATTTT.

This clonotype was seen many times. Written as DNA, the CDR3 is TGCAGCGCCGGACAGGGGGTGGGCACTGAAGCTTTCTTT. Its translation is CSAGQGVGTEAFF. The gene calls are TRBV29-1 and TRBJ1-1; 10 bases are shared with TRBD1. The CDR3 covers 13 residues. Germline V gives CDR1 SQVTM, CDR2 ANQGSEA. V was clipped by 7 bases and J by 4 bases; unmatched bases: 6.

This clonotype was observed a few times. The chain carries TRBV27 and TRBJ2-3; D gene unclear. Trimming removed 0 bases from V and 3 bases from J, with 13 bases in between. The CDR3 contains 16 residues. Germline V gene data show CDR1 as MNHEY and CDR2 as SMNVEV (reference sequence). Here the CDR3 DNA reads TGTGCCAGCAGTTTATCGAACCTACCATCTACAGATACGCAGTATTTT. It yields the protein CASSLSNLPSTDTQYF.

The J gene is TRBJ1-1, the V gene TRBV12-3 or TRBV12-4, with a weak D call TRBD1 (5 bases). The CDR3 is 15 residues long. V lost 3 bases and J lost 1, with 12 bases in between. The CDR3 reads CASSFLTGGNTEAFF. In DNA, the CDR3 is TGTGCCAGCAGTTTTTTAACAGGTGGGAACACTGAAGCTTTCTTT.

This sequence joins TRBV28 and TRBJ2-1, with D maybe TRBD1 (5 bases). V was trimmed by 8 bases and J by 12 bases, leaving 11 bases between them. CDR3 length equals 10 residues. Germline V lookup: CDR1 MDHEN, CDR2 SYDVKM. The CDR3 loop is CASGARGQFF. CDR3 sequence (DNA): TGTGCCAGCGGTGCTAGGGGGCAGTTCTTC.

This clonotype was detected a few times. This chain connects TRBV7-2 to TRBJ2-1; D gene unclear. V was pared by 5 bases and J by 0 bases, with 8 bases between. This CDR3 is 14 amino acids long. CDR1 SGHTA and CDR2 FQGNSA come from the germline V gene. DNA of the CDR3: TGTGCCAGCAGCCTCACAGCCTCCTACAATGAGCAGTTCTTC. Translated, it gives CASSLTASYNEQFF.

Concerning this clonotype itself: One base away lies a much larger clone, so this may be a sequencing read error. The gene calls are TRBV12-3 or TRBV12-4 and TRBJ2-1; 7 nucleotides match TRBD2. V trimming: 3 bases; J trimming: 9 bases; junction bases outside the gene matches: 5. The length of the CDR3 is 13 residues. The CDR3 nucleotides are TGTGCCAGCAGTTTTCCTAGCGGCGGTGAGCAGTTCTTC. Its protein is CASSFPSGGEQFF.

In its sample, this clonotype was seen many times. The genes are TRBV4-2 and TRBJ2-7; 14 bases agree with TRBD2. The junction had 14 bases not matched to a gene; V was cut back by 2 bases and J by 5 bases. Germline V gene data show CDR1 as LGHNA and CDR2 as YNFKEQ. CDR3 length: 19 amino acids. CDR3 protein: CASSQTARLAGGPGHEQYF. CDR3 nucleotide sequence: TGTGCCAGCAGCCAAACGGCCAGACTAGCGGGAGGGCCCGGTCACGAGCAGTACTTC.